This TCR beta chain came from a study of cytomegalovirus exposure and HLA in healthy donors. Overall study: Within an early data release were tens of millions of unique TCRs drawn from HLA-typed donors.

Findings and limits, study-wide: In a later analysis, TCR beta V- and J-gene trimming showed a link to a missense DCLRE1C variant. For most TCR beta V segments, an earlier analysis put the productive rate at about 87% or about 30% of the time.

Primers included in the PCR were 60 Vbeta and 13 Jbeta primers. Sequencing used immunoSEQ multiplex PCR; TCRdb keeps in-frame clones, though not all of them. The table lists approximately 120,000 clones, less than 80% of them singletons. Germline CDR1 is MNHEY and CDR2 is SMNVEV (reference sequence). There are 16 residues in the CDR3. Unmatched junction bases numbered 10, after V lost 6 bases and J lost 7 bases. Concerning this clone itself: Its matching antigen is unknown.

Every donor was a healthy person donating bone marrow. Sequencing was performed on PBMCs. The gene calls are TRBV27 and TRBJ1-4, with 11 bases identical to TRBD1. The receptor's source is a man aged 35-49 years in good health and CMV-seropositive. The DNA of the CDR3 is TGTGCCAGCAGATCCGGGACAGGGGGGATAAGTGAAAAACTGTTTTTT. Translated: CASRSGTGGISEKLFF.